Reported below is one TCR beta chain. The germline V gene has CDR1 SNHLY and CDR2 FYNNEI. V lost 8 bases, J lost 3 bases, and 6 bases stayed unmatched. This CDR3 is built from 14 residues. The sample is drawn from a study of blood T cell repertoires in COVID-19. The repertoire was sequenced with immunoSEQ multiplex PCR; TCRdb's copy has only in-frame clones and lacks some. The data contain about 220,000 clones, roughly nine tenths of them singletons. Material: PBMCs or T cells enriched from blood (not recorded which). The chain recombines TRBV2 with TRBJ2-5, with TRBD2 identical over 10 bases. The sequence was obtained from a woman aged 30 to 39 who had recovered from COVID-19. Here the CDR3 reads CASLDGTSEETQYF. The CDR3 nucleotides read TGTGCCAGCCTAGACGGGACTAGCGAAGAGACCCAGTACTTC.